The entry that follows covers one T cell receptor (beta chain) sequence. This entry is derived from a study of blood T cell repertoires in COVID-19. Study background: Samples of COVID-19 (acute and convalescent) were obtained from the United States, Italy and Spain. T cells, B-cell-depleted T cells, or PBMCs provided the cDNA or gDNA that served as material.

Authors' analysis steps: Estimation of nucleated cell counts was performed using reference gene primer amplification. TCRdb keeps only in-frame clones here, not all; method: immunoSEQ multiplex PCR. V, J and clone size are those of that table, while D and trimming were read from the DNA. The repertoire has 250,000 to 300,000 clones, less than 85% of them found once; the top ten carry around 4.5%. With 10 bases removed from V and 4 bases from J, the gap between germline ends came to 19 bases. The CDR3 totals 15 residues. Germline V gene data show CDR1 as MNHEY and CDR2 as SVGAGI. The specimen was peripheral blood. This clonotype originated in a man aged 60-69 years who had recovered from COVID-19. The chain employs TRBV6-5 and TRBJ2-2; D is perhaps TRBD1 (7 bases). The DNA of the CDR3 is TGTGCCACCAGCCAGAGACAGGGAGGCACCGGGGAGCTGTTTTTT. Protein: CATSQRQGGTGELFF.